This TCR beta chain was profiled in a study of CD8+CD57+ T cells in acquired aplastic anemia (dated by TCRdb to 2016 to 2018). In the study overall: A mean of approximately 3 ug of DNA, ranging from roughly 0.2 to 30 ug, was extracted from sorted CD4+ and CD8+ cells. CD8+CD57+ expansion was defined as a frequency above the mean frequency observed in healthy subjects.

Genomic DNA was used as template for profiling of TCR beta VDJ combinations and CDR3 sequences. TCR repertoire sequencing was run on an Illumina HiSeq 2000. For the original study's pipeline: TRBV/TRBJ rearrangement plots, CDR3 size and DJ length profiles, and Simpson's diversity index were used to evaluate the repertoires. Whichever DNA sequence was most abundant in the deep sequencing data was defined as the immunodominant clone. CDR3 amino acid sequences were screened for sharing across subjects and compared with published repertoires and the VDJdb database. TCRdb trimmed the raw reads at Q25, called clones with MiXCR and kept productive beta chains. Rows are combined by CDR3 protein, so each entry shows the most common genes and DNA. These V and J calls rely on TCRdb rather than the paper's analysis. Within this sample are hundreds of thousands of distinct CDR3 sequences, with around a third of them counted one time only. The ten largest clones take up less than 1% of the sample.

Worth noting for this clonotype: It lacks a known antigen. No quality values exist for individual bases; no much larger clone is one base distant.

On the study overall, not on this receptor specifically: Patients and healthy controls showed no significant difference in CD8+ Simpson's diversity (P=0.060). Twenty-nine CD8+ CDR3 sequences were shared between patients and controls but appeared highly expressed in patients and within their immunodominant clones.

From cysteine to phenylalanine, the CDR3 is 10 amino acids long. Of the read, only the CDR3 DNA is kept; its 30 bases are in frame from base 1. V was cut back by 7 bases and J by 10 bases, leaving a gap of 8 bases between them. Taken from the germline V gene, the CDR1 and CDR2 loops are SQVTM and ANQGSEA. The patients picked for sequencing were ones in whom flow cytometry had shown an expansion of CD8+CD57+ cells. Severe acquired aplastic anemia was diagnosed in all patients according to International Study of Aplastic Anemia and Agranulocytosis and Camitta criteria. Patients had received no therapy at the time of blood sampling. In this study, sorted CD4+ and CD8+ T cells from the blood of healthy subjects and of severe aplastic anemia patients had their TCR repertoires deep-sequenced. In the USA, patient enrollment took place under clinicaltrials.gov protocols 00001620, 01623167, 00001397, 00071045, 00081523 and 00961064. Ficoll-Paque density gradient centrifugation was used to isolate peripheral blood mononuclear cells. Before DNA was extracted, CD4+ and CD8+ T cells were sorted using either FACS or magnetic beads.

What was sequenced was sorted CD4+, CD8+, or CD8+CD57+ T cells (not recorded which) from PBMCs. The sequence derives from a human donor with aplastic anemia. Here the chain combines TRBV29-1 and TRBJ1-6; no confident D gene assignment can be made. The DNA is TGCAGCGATGACATCTCACCCCTCCACTTT. This encodes CSDDISPLHF.